This entry lists 22 T cell receptor beta chains sequenced from one sample in a study of regulatory T cells in long-lasting Graves disease. Building of the TCR beta libraries involved iRepertoire HTBI primers and Arm-PCR of CDR3 regions. MiXCR, run by TCRdb on the multiplex PCR reads, gives a single entry per CDR3 protein. The sample includes approximately 470,000 distinct CDR3 sequences, around 16% seen only once; the top ten take 9% to 15%. Noted time point: newly diagnosed GD, antithyroid drugs for less than 3 months. PBMC RNA was the source of the TCR library. These data were also reused for a study on T cells in Graves' hyperthyroidism and ophthalmopathy.

The specimen comprised peripheral blood mononuclear cells (PBMCs), sampled at new diagnosis, from a patient treated with antithyroid drugs. The receptors were gathered from a man in his forties with Graves disease.

Note on this clonotype: A much larger clonotype is one base distant, so this may be a read error. This rearrangement joins TRBV7-2 to TRBJ1-1, with D unresolved. Germline V lookup: CDR1 SGHTA, CDR2 FQGNSA. This CDR3 has 15 residues. CDR3 sequence reads: CASSLVLIGWTDAFF. The CDR3 DNA reads as TGTGCCAGCAGCTTAGTTCTTATCGGGTGGACTGATGCTTTCTTT.

This clonotype was counted between two and nine times. CDR3 sequence: CSARAGGQRYNEQFF. Written as DNA, the CDR3 is TGCAGTGCTAGAGCGGGGGGACAGCGCTACAATGAGCAGTTCTTC. V and J are TRBV20-1 and TRBJ2-1, with D possibly called TRBD1 or TRBD2 (7 bases each). Deletions cut 1 base from V and 3 bases from J, with 13 bases between. The CDR3 is 15 residues long. The V gene's germline CDR1 is DFQATT and CDR2 SNEGSKA (reference sequence).

J is TRBJ1-5 and V is TRBV7-9; D is possibly TRBD1 (6 bases). Germline CDR1 SEHNR, CDR2 FQNEAQ (reference sequence). With 5 bases removed from V and 7 bases from J, the gap between germline ends came to 18 bases. This CDR3 contains 15 residues. CDR3 nucleotide sequence: TGTGCCAGCAGCCCCAACAGGGTAGGGAACCAGCCCCAGCATTTT. This codes for CASSPNRVGNQPQHF.

As to this clonotype: A much larger clone lies one base from this, so it may be a read error. This chain links TRBV7-9 with TRBJ2-7; possibly TRBD1 or TRBD2 for D (5 bases each). Germline lookup yields CDR1 SEHNR and CDR2 FQNEAQ (reference sequence). V gave up 2 bases and J gave up 5 bases, with 19 bases separating them. CDR3 length: 16 amino acids. The CDR3 nucleotides read TGTGCCAGCAGCTTAAGGGGAGCGGAAAACCGGGACGAGCAGTACTTC. It is translated as CASSLRGAENRDEQYF.

V is TRBV28 and J is TRBJ1-4; D gene unclear. Germline V CDR1 and CDR2: MDHEN, SYDVKM. V was cut by 4 bases and J by 8 bases, with 20 bases left in between. This CDR3 contains 16 residues. CDR3 region: CASSSLAEVPGEKLFF. CDR3 DNA sequence: TGTGCCAGCAGTTCCCTTGCCGAGGTTCCAGGCGAAAAACTGTTTTTT. The full variable domain, rest sourced from reference TRBV28 and TRBJ1-4, is DVKVTQSSRYLVKRTGEKVFLECVQDMDHENMFWYRQDPGLGLRLIYFSYDVKMKEKGDIPEGYSVSREKKERFSLILESASTNQTSMYLCASSSLAEVPGEKLFFGSGTQLSVL.

This clonotype was seen at least ten times. The V gene is TRBV20-1, the J gene TRBJ1-4; D remains ambiguous. The CDR3 has 13 amino acids. Germline V CDR1 and CDR2: DFQATT, SNEGSKA (reference sequence). Trimming stripped 0 bases from V and 6 bases from J, with 8 bases between. The CDR3 spells CSARDMSDEKLFF. The CDR3, as DNA: TGCAGTGCTAGAGATATGTCGGATGAAAAACTGTTTTTT.

The CDR3 nucleotides read TGCGCCAGCAGCCAAGATCTTAGCCTAGCGGGAGGGCCCCGCTCCTACGAGCAGTTCTTC. As protein: CASSQDLSLAGGPRSYEQFF. The genes are TRBV4-1 and TRBJ2-1, with TRBD2 matching over 12 bases. Trimming at V came to 0 bases and at J to 10 bases, leaving 19 bases not matched to a gene. The CDR3 is made up of 20 amino acids. Per germline, CDR1 MGHRA and CDR2 YSYEKL.

A note on this clonotype: Just one base apart from a much larger clone, this may be a read error. The V gene is TRBV6-2 or TRBV6-3, the J gene TRBJ1-3; D is perhaps TRBD1 (6 bases). This CDR3 contains 14 residues. V lost 2 bases and J 3 bases, leaving 8 bases between the germline ends. Germline V lookup: CDR1 MNHEY, CDR2 SVGEGT. The CDR3 nucleotides read TGTGCCAGCAGTTACACGGACAGTGGAAACACCATATATTTT. It translates to CASSYTDSGNTIYF.

This clonotype was observed many times. The V gene is TRBV24-1, the J gene TRBJ2-5, with TRBD1 as a possible D gene (5 bases). CDR3 length equals 16 residues. V was trimmed by 3 bases and J by 1 base, leaving 14 bases between them. The germline V gene has CDR1 KGHDR and CDR2 SFDVKD. The CDR3 DNA is TGTGCCACCAGTGATAGGAATGGACACCGCCAAGAGACCCAGTACTTC. Its protein is CATSDRNGHRQETQYF.

This clonotype turned up a few times. The chain employs TRBV30 and TRBJ2-7; a possible D gene is TRBD2 (5 bases). Per germline, CDR1 GTSNPN and CDR2 SVGIG (reference sequence). The V end was cut by 0 bases, the J end by 9 bases, with 12 bases between. The CDR3 totals 12 residues. In nucleotides, the CDR3 is TGTGCCTGGAGTGTTTCCCTTCGGGGGCAGTACTTC. Residues: CAWSVSLRGQYF.

This clonotype was seen ten or more times. The rearrangement uses TRBV27 and TRBJ1-2; 10 nucleotides match TRBD1. The CDR3 covers 16 residues. Germline-derived CDR1 and CDR2 are MNHEY and SMNVEV (reference sequence). Trimming cost V 2 bases and J 6 bases; bases outside gene matches: 9. The DNA of the CDR3 is TGTGCCAGCAGTTTAAGTGTATGGGACAGGGGTAATGGCTACACCTTC. Its translation: CASSLSVWDRGNGYTF.

This clonotype was detected only a few times. The chain carries TRBV6-2 or TRBV6-3 and TRBJ2-7; maybe TRBD1 (5 bases). The CDR3 totals 14 residues. CDR1 and CDR2 (germline): MNHEY, SVGEGT. V shed 7 bases and J shed 0 bases, with 13 bases lying between them. As DNA, the CDR3 is TGTGCCAGCACCAAGGGGCAGAGCTCCTACGAGCAGTACTTC. Translated, it gives CASTKGQSSYEQYF.

The gene calls are TRBV25-1 and TRBJ2-4; no firm D call. In germline, CDR1 is MGHDK, CDR2 SYGVNS. Trimming pared 3 bases from V and 1 base from J, leaving 10 bases between. This CDR3 spans 15 amino acids. The CDR3 region is CASSEETDAKNIQYF. Here the CDR3 DNA reads TGTGCCAGCAGTGAGGAGACCGATGCCAAAAACATTCAGTACTTC. The entire variable domain, with the rest obtained from reference TRBV25-1 and TRBJ2-4, is as follows: EADIYQTPRYLVIGTGKKITLECSQTMGHDKMYWYQQDPGMELHLIHYSYGVNSTEKGDLSSESTVSRIRTEHFPLTLESARPSHTSQYLCASSEETDAKNIQYFGAGTRLSVL.

V usage is TRBV6-5 and J usage is TRBJ2-7; TRBD2 is a possible D gene (5 bases). V gave up 0 bases and J gave up 6 bases, with 6 bases separating them. The CDR3 has 12 residues. CDR1 and CDR2 (germline): MNHEY, SVGAGI. The CDR3 coding sequence is TGTGCCAGCAGTTACTCGGCGGGCGAGCAGTACTTC. Protein sequence: CASSYSAGEQYF.

The chain links TRBV30 to TRBJ2-1; D is ambiguous. The CDR3 totals 13 residues. The V end was cut by 5 bases, the J end by 6 bases, with 14 bases between. Per the germline V gene, CDR1 is GTSNPN and CDR2 is SVGIG (reference sequence). CDR3 region: CAWVVGLANEQFF. CDR3 sequence (DNA): TGTGCCTGGGTGGTCGGCCTTGCCAATGAGCAGTTCTTC. Full variable domain (rest looked up from reference TRBV30 and TRBJ2-1): SQTIHQWPATLVQPVGSPLSLECTVEGTSNPNLYWYRQAAGRGLQLLFYSVGIGQISSEVPQNLSASRPQDRQFILSSKKLLLSDSGFYLCAWVVGLANEQFFGPGTRLTVL.

Notes on this clonotype: This may be a read error: a much more frequent sequence differs by one nucleotide. The conserved phenylalanine or tryptophan normally closing the CDR3 is absent here, so this likely arose from a read error. V usage is TRBV3-1 and J usage is TRBJ2-5; 8 nucleotides line up with TRBD1. CDR1 LGHDT and CDR2 YNNKEL come from the germline V gene (reference sequence). With 4 bases clipped from V and 0 bases from J, the junction kept 10 bases outside the gene matches. The CDR3 has 17 residues. In nucleotides, the CDR3 is TGTGCCAGCAGCCTTTTGGACAGGGATATGGACCAAGAGACCCAGTACCTC. Translating gives CASSLLDRDMDQETQYL.

This clonotype was seen many times. The V gene is TRBV5-5, the J gene TRBJ2-7, with 11 bases lining up with TRBD2. Germline V gene data show CDR1 as SGHKS and CDR2 as YYEKEE (reference sequence). V lost 4 bases and J lost 2; bases outside the gene matches: 5. The CDR3 extends over 15 amino acids. In nucleotides, the CDR3 is TGTGCCAGCAGCCGACTAGCGGGAACTCCCTACGAGCAGTACTTC. As protein: CASSRLAGTPYEQYF. Full variable domain (outside the CDR3, taken from reference TRBV5-5 and TRBJ2-7): DAGVTQSPTHLIKTRGQQVTLRCSPISGHKSVSWYQQVLGQGPQFIFQYYEKEERGRGNFPDRFSARQFPNYSSELNVNALLLGDSALYLCASSRLAGTPYEQYFGPGTRLTVT.

There are a few counts of this clonotype. J is TRBJ2-7 and V is TRBV19; D possibly uses TRBD1 or TRBD2 (5 bases each). The CDR3 spans 15 residues. Germline V CDR1 and CDR2: LNHDA, SQIVND (reference sequence). V dropped 8 bases and J dropped 2 bases, with 19 bases sitting between them. CDR3 amino acids: CASRTGTGLPYEQYF. The DNA of the CDR3 is TGTGCCAGTCGGACGGGAACAGGTCTCCCCTACGAGCAGTACTTC.

V and J are TRBV14 and TRBJ2-1; D is undetermined. CDR1 is SGHDN and CDR2 is FVKESK in the germline V gene. With 1 base removed from V and 2 bases from J, the gap between germline ends came to 6 bases. The CDR3 has 14 residues. The DNA for the CDR3 is TGTGCCAGCAGCCAAGGTCCAACCTACAATGAGCAGTTCTTC. Amino acid sequence: CASSQGPTYNEQFF.

The rearrangement joins TRBV12-3 or TRBV12-4 to TRBJ2-7; 11 positions agree with TRBD2. V dropped 8 bases and J dropped 4; count of bases not matched to a gene: 4. This CDR3 is built from 13 residues. The CDR3 spells CASPGTSGYEQYF. In DNA, the CDR3 is TGTGCCAGCCCCGGGACTAGCGGTTACGAGCAGTACTTC.

This clonotype occurred many times. This chain joins TRBV28 and TRBJ2-2; tentative D call: TRBD1 (5 bases). V was shortened by 5 bases and J by 4 bases, with 11 bases between the two germline ends. The CDR3 contains 14 residues. The germline gives CDR1 MDHEN, CDR2 SYDVKM. The CDR3 loop is CASSRGWGTGELFF. For the CDR3, the DNA is TGTGCCAGCAGTAGGGGATGGGGCACCGGGGAGCTGTTTTTT. Filled out from reference TRBV28 and TRBJ2-2, the complete variable domain reads DVKVTQSSRYLVKRTGEKVFLECVQDMDHENMFWYRQDPGLGLRLIYFSYDVKMKEKGDIPEGYSVSREKKERFSLILESASTNQTSMYLCASSRGWGTGELFFGEGSRLTVL.

The J gene is TRBJ2-1, the V gene TRBV12-3 or TRBV12-4, with D hard to call. Trimming took 3 bases from V and 0 from J, leaving 9 bases between them. The CDR3 length is 15 residues. CDR3 sequence: CASSFRISSYNEQFF. In DNA, the CDR3 is TGTGCCAGCAGTTTCCGGATTAGCTCCTACAATGAGCAGTTCTTC.